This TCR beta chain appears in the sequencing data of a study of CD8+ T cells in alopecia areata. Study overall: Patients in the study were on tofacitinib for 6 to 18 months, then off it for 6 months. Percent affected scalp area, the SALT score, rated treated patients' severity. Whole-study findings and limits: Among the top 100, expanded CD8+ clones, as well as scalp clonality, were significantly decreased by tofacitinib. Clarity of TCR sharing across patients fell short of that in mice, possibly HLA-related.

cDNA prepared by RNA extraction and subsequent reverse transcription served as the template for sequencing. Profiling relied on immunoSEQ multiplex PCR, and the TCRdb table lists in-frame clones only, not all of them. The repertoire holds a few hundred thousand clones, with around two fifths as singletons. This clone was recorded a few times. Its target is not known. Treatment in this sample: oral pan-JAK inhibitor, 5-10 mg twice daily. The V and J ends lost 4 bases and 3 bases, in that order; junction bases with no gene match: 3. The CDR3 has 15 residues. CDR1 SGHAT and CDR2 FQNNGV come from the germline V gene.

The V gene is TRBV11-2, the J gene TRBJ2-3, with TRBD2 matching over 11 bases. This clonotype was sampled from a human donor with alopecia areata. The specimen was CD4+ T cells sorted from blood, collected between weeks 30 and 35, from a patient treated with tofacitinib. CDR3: CASSSWTSGTDTQYF. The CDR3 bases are TGTGCCAGCAGCTCATGGACTAGCGGGACAGATACGCAGTATTTT.